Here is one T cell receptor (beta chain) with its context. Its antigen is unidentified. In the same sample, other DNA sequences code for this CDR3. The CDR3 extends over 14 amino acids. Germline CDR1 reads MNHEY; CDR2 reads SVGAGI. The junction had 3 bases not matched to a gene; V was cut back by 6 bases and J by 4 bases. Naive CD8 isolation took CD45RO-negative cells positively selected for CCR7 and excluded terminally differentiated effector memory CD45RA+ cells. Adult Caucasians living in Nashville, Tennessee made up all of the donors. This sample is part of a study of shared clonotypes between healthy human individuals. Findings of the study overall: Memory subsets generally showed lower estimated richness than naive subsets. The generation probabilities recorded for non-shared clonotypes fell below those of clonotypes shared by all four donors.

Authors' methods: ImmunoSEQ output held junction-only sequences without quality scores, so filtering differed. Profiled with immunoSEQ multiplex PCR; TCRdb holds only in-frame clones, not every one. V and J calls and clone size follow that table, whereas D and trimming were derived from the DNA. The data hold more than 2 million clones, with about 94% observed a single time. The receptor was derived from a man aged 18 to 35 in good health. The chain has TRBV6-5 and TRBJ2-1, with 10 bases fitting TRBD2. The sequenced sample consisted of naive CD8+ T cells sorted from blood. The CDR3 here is CASRGTSAYNEQFF. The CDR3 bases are TGTGCCAGCAGGGGGACTAGCGCGTACAATGAGCAGTTCTTC.